Detailed here is one T cell receptor (beta chain). The antigen remains undetermined. This sample stems from a study of shared clonotypes between healthy human individuals. Study outcomes and limitations: Sequencing depth was expected to influence donor clonotype sharing. Sampling involved blood alone; tissue repertoires likely differ.

TCRdb's copy holds only in-frame clones and misses some; the assay was immunoSEQ multiplex PCR. The sample consists of approximately 2.4 million clones, almost 96% of them appearing once. This CDR3 contains 16 residues. V was clipped by 5 bases and J by 5 bases; unmatched bases: 8. Germline values: CDR1 LNHDA, CDR2 SQIVND (reference sequence). This rearrangement joins TRBV19 to TRBJ1-5, with 11 bases identical to TRBD1. This clonotype was obtained from a man younger than 30 in good health. The sequencing sample was made of naive CD4+ T cells sorted from blood. Stated subset: CD45RA+ positively selected. This CDR3 is CASSAWDRGAYQPQHF. The CDR3 region has the DNA TGTGCCAGTAGTGCCTGGGACAGGGGGGCATATCAGCCCCAGCATTTT.